This TCR beta chain is from a study of blood T cell repertoires in COVID-19. The wider study: The United States, Italy and Spain provided the acute and convalescent COVID-19 samples.

The CDR3 has 16 amino acids. The V and J ends lost 3 bases and 0 bases, in that order; junction bases with no gene match: 4. Germline V gene lookup returns CDR1 MNHEY and CDR2 SMNVEV (reference sequence). Clones were read by immunoSEQ multiplex PCR, and TCRdb kept only the in-frame ones, dropping some. The data contain roughly 120,000 clones, about 80% of them seen just once; the ten biggest clones take up roughly 5.6%. The chain uses TRBV27 and TRBJ2-1; 8 nucleotides line up with TRBD1. Material: peripheral blood. The clonotype originates from a man in his 70s with acute or convalescent COVID-19. The chain's CDR3 is CASSLGQVSSYNEQFF. In nucleotides, the CDR3 is TGTGCCAGCAGTTTGGGACAGGTGAGCTCCTACAATGAGCAGTTCTTC.